What follows are 23 T cell receptor beta chains derived from one specimen sequenced in a study of early T cells in non-severe SARS-CoV-2 infection (dated by TCRdb to the early 2020s). Library generation was performed with 5' RACE. Sequencing took place on a NextSeq 500. TCRdb reprocessing: public reads trimmed at Q25 with fastp, clones called with MiXCR, in-frame beta chains kept. Rows matching on CDR3 protein sequence are summarized as one entry with the most common DNA and genes. The sample has under 140,000 distinct CDR3 sequences on record, 10% to 15% of them singletons. The ten biggest clones cover around 4.1% of the sample. The source material was whole blood, sampled at baseline. Source of these receptors: an adult who was a healthcare worker with PCR-confirmed SARS-CoV-2 infection or an uninfected control (not recorded which).

On this clonotype: This CDR3 fails to terminate in the conserved phenylalanine or tryptophan, so it likely reflects a read error. The DNA is omitted, as the CDR3 cannot be located on it reliably, and the CDR3 follows TCRdb's listing. The chain joins TRBV6-1 to TRBJ1-4; the table's D call, TRBD1, has no DNA check behind it. CDR1 MNHNS and CDR2 SASEGT come from the germline V gene. The CDR3 is 11 amino acids long, termini counted. The CDR3 here is CASSERGIPIV.

This chain joins TRBV23-1 and TRBJ2-7; no clear D. TRBV23-1 is known as an ORF, though its function is uncertain. The CDR3 has 11 residues. The V end lost 11 bases, the J end lost 0 bases, and 8 bases lay between the germline ends. DNA for the CDR3: TGCGCCTCCCCTGCCTCCTACGAGCAGTACTTC. This codes for CASPASYEQYF.

The rearrangement links TRBV6-2 or TRBV6-3 to TRBJ2-1, with D uncertain. CDR3 size: 12 residues. The germline V gene encodes CDR1 MNHEY and CDR2 SVGEGT. Trimming removed 6 bases from V and 6 bases from J, with 9 bases in between. In DNA form, the CDR3 reads TGTGCCAGCAGCAGAGAGATCAATGAGCAGTTCTTC. Its translation: CASSREINEQFF.

This clonotype has a single count. This sequence joins TRBV28 and TRBJ1-2; TRBD1 might be the D (5 bases). The CDR3 contains 12 residues. Germline assignment: CDR1 MDHEN and CDR2 SYDVKM. The ends were cut back, 5 bases at V and 4 bases at J, with 8 bases in the middle. CDR3 amino acids: CASSPGGYGYTF. As DNA, the CDR3 is TGTGCCAGCAGTCCGGGGGGCTATGGCTACACCTTC.

This rearrangement joins TRBV18 to TRBJ2-3; no clear D gene. The CDR3 extends over 15 amino acids. V was shortened by 0 bases and J by 4 bases, with 11 bases between the two germline ends. Germline values: CDR1 KGHSH, CDR2 LQKENI. This CDR3 is CASSPPASAADTQYF. The CDR3 DNA reads TGTGCCAGCTCACCACCGGCAAGTGCGGCAGATACGCAGTATTTT.

The sample holds many counts of this clonotype. V and J are TRBV6-1 and TRBJ1-6; D gene uncertain. Germline loops: CDR1 MNHNS, CDR2 SASEGT. V was pared by 0 bases and J by 7 bases, with 13 bases between. The CDR3 extends over 16 amino acids. CDR3 in amino acids: CASSEALPGGNSPLHF. The DNA of the CDR3 is TGTGCCAGCAGTGAAGCTTTGCCAGGCGGGAATTCACCCCTCCACTTT.

The chain couples TRBV7-9 to TRBJ2-1, with 10 bases aligning to TRBD2. This CDR3 region has 15 residues. CDR1 SEHNR and CDR2 FQNEAQ come from the germline V gene (reference sequence). The junction had 5 bases not matched to a gene; V was cut back by 5 bases and J by 4 bases. CDR3 residues: CASSISGGRYNEQFF. The CDR3 nucleotides read TGTGCCAGCAGCATTAGCGGGGGGAGATACAATGAGCAGTTCTTC.

This clonotype has a handful of counts. The chain couples TRBV24-1 to TRBJ2-2, with 10 bases fitting TRBD2. Germline V gene lookup returns CDR1 KGHDR and CDR2 SFDVKD. The CDR3 length is 20 residues. With V trimmed by 7 bases and J by 2 bases, 18 bases remained unmatched. The CDR3: CATSRPAGLALSGNTGELFF. The CDR3 DNA reads as TGTGCCACCAGCCGACCGGCGGGACTAGCGTTATCGGGAAACACCGGGGAGCTGTTTTTT.

The CDR3 sequence is CASSLTGNGYTF. The CDR3 DNA follows: TGCGCCAGCAGCCTTACAGGGAACGGCTACACCTTC. This chain uses TRBV5-1 with TRBJ1-2; D is perhaps TRBD1 (6 bases). The length of the CDR3 is 12 residues. The ends were cut back, 4 bases at V and 8 bases at J, with 12 bases in the middle. Germline lookup yields CDR1 SGHRS and CDR2 YFSETQ.

This clonotype was observed many times. This chain connects TRBV2 to TRBJ2-4; D is possibly TRBD1 or TRBD2 (7 bases each). Germline V lookup: CDR1 SNHLY, CDR2 FYNNEI. The V and J ends lost 2 bases and 0 bases respectively, with 14 bases between them. This CDR3 comprises 17 residues. This CDR3 is CASSEWGGQLAKNIQYF. CDR3 in DNA: TGTGCCAGCAGTGAATGGGGGGGACAGCTAGCCAAAAACATTCAGTACTTC.

This rearrangement joins TRBV7-2 to TRBJ1-4; TRBD1 is a possible D gene (5 bases). From germline, CDR1 is SGHTA and CDR2 FQGNSA. There are 17 residues in the CDR3. Trimming shortened V by 3 bases and J by 2 bases, and 16 bases separated the two germline ends. DNA of the CDR3: TGTGCCAGCAGCTTCGTTCGGGGCGGAGGCACTAATGAAAAACTGTTTTTT. It translates to CASSFVRGGGTNEKLFF.

The table lists this clonotype with a few counts. The chain recombines TRBV7-3 with TRBJ2-3; D gene uncertain. Germline values: CDR1 SGHTA, CDR2 FQGTGA. Trimming pared 1 base from V and 8 bases from J, leaving 10 bases between. The CDR3 runs to 13 residues. CDR3 DNA sequence: TGTGCCAGCAGCTTAAAGCCCGCCATTACGCAGTATTTT. It specifies CASSLKPAITQYF.

In its sample, this clonotype was seen a few times. The V call is TRBV12-3 or TRBV12-4, the J call TRBJ2-7, with TRBD1 matching 8 bases. Losses at the gene ends were 5 bases for V and 6 bases for J; bases not matched to a gene: 9. The CDR3 spans 14 residues. This chain's CDR3 is CASSPRQGITEQYF. As DNA, the CDR3 is TGTGCCAGCAGTCCCAGACAGGGGATCACCGAGCAGTACTTC.

There are many counts of this clonotype. The DNA of the CDR3 is TGCAGTGCTAGAGATCGGACGGGGGGATCCTACAATGAGCAGTTCTTC. This encodes CSARDRTGGSYNEQFF. V is TRBV20-1 and J is TRBJ2-1; TRBD2 matches 7 bases. V shed 0 bases and J 1 base; nucleotides not matched to a gene: 6. The CDR3 is 16 amino acids. Germline assignment: CDR1 DFQATT and CDR2 SNEGSKA (reference sequence).

This clonotype showed up just a few times. This chain joins TRBV28 and TRBJ2-5, with no clear D. This CDR3 comprises 13 residues. Between the trimmed V and J ends, which lost 2 bases and 2 bases, there was a span of 6 bases. The V gene's germline CDR1 is MDHEN and CDR2 SYDVKM. CDR3 sequence reads: CASSLMFQETQYF. The CDR3 bases are TGTGCCAGCAGTTTAATGTTTCAAGAGACCCAGTACTTC.

In this sample, this clonotype turned up many times. J is TRBJ2-1 and V is TRBV20-1; 7 bases map to TRBD1. This CDR3 region has 14 residues. CDR1 is DFQATT and CDR2 is SNEGSKA in the germline V gene (reference sequence). Trimming took 5 bases from V and 6 from J; bases not matched to a gene: 10. The chain's CDR3 is CSARGQGEINEQFF. The CDR3 DNA follows: TGCAGTGCTCGAGGTCAGGGGGAAATCAATGAGCAGTTCTTC.

A few counts support this clonotype. The chain uses TRBV20-1 and TRBJ1-5, with D unresolved. The germline gives CDR1 DFQATT, CDR2 SNEGSKA (reference sequence). The V gene lost 1 base and the J gene lost 7 bases, with 11 bases spanning the gap. This CDR3 has 13 residues. The CDR3 here is CSARVFDGQPQHF. The CDR3 region has the DNA TGCAGTGCTAGAGTTTTTGACGGCCAGCCCCAGCATTTT.

V gene TRBV27 combines with J gene TRBJ1-5; D unclear. This CDR3 spans 13 amino acids. Between the trimmed V and J ends, which lost 2 bases and 3 bases, there was a span of 5 bases. Germline V lookup: CDR1 MNHEY, CDR2 SMNVEV (reference sequence). DNA of the CDR3: TGTGCCAGCAGTTTACAGTTCAATCAGCCCCAGCATTTT. Translating gives CASSLQFNQPQHF.

This clonotype was detected only a few times. This chain joins TRBV19 and TRBJ2-1; either TRBD1 or TRBD2 may fit D (6 bases each). CDR3 length equals 14 residues. Trimming stripped 7 bases from V and 3 bases from J, with 13 bases between. In germline, CDR1 is LNHDA, CDR2 SQIVND (reference sequence). The CDR3 DNA is TGTGCCAGTAAGAGGGGGGCCTACTACAATGAGCAGTTCTTC. The encoded protein is CASKRGAYYNEQFF.

This clonotype was picked up many times. This rearrangement joins TRBV5-8 to TRBJ2-7; 9 nucleotides agree with TRBD1. Losses at the gene ends were 3 bases for V and 1 base for J; bases not matched to a gene: 2. CDR1 SGHTS and CDR2 YDEGEE come from the germline V gene. This CDR3 region has 14 residues. The CDR3 is CASSSGTGSYEQYF. DNA for the CDR3: TGTGCCAGCAGCTCGGGGACAGGGTCCTACGAGCAGTACTTC.

The table lists this clonotype with a few counts. The V call is TRBV15, the J call TRBJ1-5; possibly TRBD1 for D (5 bases). From germline, CDR1 is LNHNV and CDR2 YYDKDF (reference sequence). V lost 0 bases and J 4 bases, leaving 10 bases between the germline ends. The CDR3 is 15 amino acids. Here the CDR3 DNA reads TGTGCCACCAGCAGAGACAGGGCTCTAAATCAGCCCCAGCATTTT. This gives the protein CATSRDRALNQPQHF. Using reference TRBV15 and TRBJ1-5 for the parts outside the CDR3, the full variable domain is DAMVIQNPRYQVTQFGKPVTLSCSQTLNHNVMYWYQQKSSQAPKLLFHYYDKDFNNEADTPDNFQSRRPNTSFCFLDIRSPGLGDTAMYLCATSRDRALNQPQHFGDGTRLSIL.

The CDR3 sequence: CASKLGRTASTDTQYF. Written as DNA, the CDR3 is TGTGCCAGCAAACTCGGACGTACGGCTAGCACAGATACGCAGTATTTT. The gene calls are TRBV2 and TRBJ2-3, with no clear D. CDR3 length: 16 residues. Trimming removed 7 bases from V and 0 bases from J, with 17 bases in between. Germline assignment: CDR1 SNHLY and CDR2 FYNNEI.

This clonotype was picked up a small number of times. CDR3 coding DNA: TGCGCCAGCAGACAGGTGAAGGATAATTCACCCCTCCACTTT. Its translation is CASRQVKDNSPLHF. The chain combines TRBV10-1 with TRBJ1-6, with D possibly being TRBD1 (5 bases). V lost 6 bases, J lost 5 bases, and 11 bases lay in between. The CDR3 runs 14 residues. CDR1 and CDR2 from the germline V gene are WNHNN and SYGVQD (reference sequence).